A selection of T cell receptor beta chains follows, all from one sample in a study of T cells in Graves' hyperthyroidism and ophthalmopathy. TCRdb processed the multiplex PCR reads anew with MiXCR; each CDR3 protein has one entry. This sample has about 540,000 distinct CDR3 sequences, with about half found just once. Sample: peripheral blood or thyroid tissue (not recorded which). The receptors were gathered from a woman aged 18-29 years with Graves' hyperthyroidism. Both conserved end residues are part of each CDR3.

>TRBJ2-5|TRBV27
CASSFTGGLETQYF
>TRBJ1-4|TRBV10-2
CASSRQGPTEKLFF
>TRBJ1-2|TRBV5-6
CASRFTGNYGYTF
>TRBJ2-7|TRBV30
CAWSVNYYEQYF
>TRBJ2-7|TRBV7-6
CASSSTGVEQYF
>TRBJ2-5|TRBV5-1
CASSGDRGSQYF
>TRBJ2-5|TRBV19
CASSHPGRKTQYF
>TRBJ1-4|TRBV7-8
CASSSRVDEKLFF
>TRBJ2-4|TRBV4-2
CASSQDLGGQNIQYF
>TRBJ1-2|TRBV9
CASSVGQGNYGYTF
>TRBJ1-2|TRBV20-1
CSARIPISYGYTF
>TRBJ2-2|TRBV6-5
CASSYPAGGGELFF
>TRBJ2-1|TRBV29-1
CSVGAGETSYNEQFF
>TRBJ1-1|TRBV18
CASSPSRGRNTEAFF
>TRBJ2-2|TRBV9
CASSRTSGRDSTGELFF
>TRBJ2-2|TRBV7-9
CASSPPWRRETIPGELFF
>TRBJ1-5|TRBV13
CASSLGQSNQPQHF
>TRBJ2-7|TRBV4-1
CASSQEDGSYEQYF
>TRBJ1-2|TRBV2
CASLSGRGRYGYTF
>TRBJ1-5|TRBV20-1
CSAPSGGRGDQPQHF
>TRBJ2-5|TRBV9
CASSVVGGGQETQYF
>TRBJ1-2|TRBV24-1
CATSDTSGVFGYGYTF
>TRBJ2-6|TRBV9
CASSATRGAHSGANVLTF
>TRBJ2-5|TRBV29-1
CSVEQANSETQYF
>TRBJ2-7|TRBV6-8
CASTPKAGRISYEQYF
>TRBJ1-1|TRBV10-3
CAAKQEGLGSEAFF